This T cell receptor beta chain was documented in a study of blood T cell repertoires in COVID-19 (dated by TCRdb to the early 2020s). Regarding the research as a whole: Samples from collaborators originated in the United States, Italy and Spain and spanned both the acute and convalescent phases of COVID-19. The material from the prospective study consisted of cDNA or gDNA derived from T cells, B-cell-depleted T cells, or PBMCs. Deeply sampled blood TCRbeta repertoires from subjects exposed to, actively infected with, or recovered from COVID-19 were included in the dataset. A freely available public database, intended as a resource for researchers studying the immune response to SARS-CoV-2, is where the repertoires were released. The samples were drawn from two sources: the first 160 participants of the ongoing ImmuneRACE study, and some 1,300 subjects contributed by 6 global collaborators. Nearly every sample came with metadata listing a de-identified subject ID, COVID-19 status, age in years and sex. Where available, HLA class I and class II types were obtained from metadata supplied by the sample provider rather than from assay-based typing.

Turning to this clone: The antigen it recognizes is unknown. No quality values exist for individual bases; no much larger clone is one base distant.

TCRbeta CDR3 regions were amplified from genomic DNA using the immunoSEQ Assay, a bias-controlled multiplex PCR. Per the authors' processing: The number of nucleated cells in each sample was estimated by amplification of reference gene primers within the assay. To quantify the absolute abundance of each unique TCRbeta CDR3 rearrangement, sequence reads were collapsed and filtered. For each sample, productive Simpson clonality was calculated by taking the square root of Simpson's diversity index across productive rearrangements. TCRdb holds this immuneACCESS table with in-frame rearrangements only. Some clones are missing; in checked studies, unresolved V genes explain under half, and the rest has no known cause. Clone size and the V and J calls come from that table; the DNA yielded D and trimming. Here the sample has under 250,000 clones; 70% to 90% occur a single time. The ten largest clones add up to about 4.8% of the sample.

The investigation overall reported the following: The quantity of clinical and demographic metadata differed by source and by participant and was supplied without curation.

Each collaborating institution followed its own protocols to collect whole blood in K2EDTA tubes. For TCRbeta analysis, collaborators shipped samples as frozen whole blood, isolated PBMCs, or DNA extracted from either of those sample types. The CDR3 runs 17 amino acids, cysteine and phenylalanine included. The only DNA kept is the CDR3, 51 bases in frame from the first base. At the junction V is shortened by 0 bases and J by 8 bases, with 18 bases in between. Via the germline V gene, CDR1 is SGDLS and CDR2 YYNGEE. The receptor was isolated from a woman in her thirties or forties with acute or convalescent COVID-19. The sequence links TRBV9 to TRBJ1-6; a tentative D call is TRBD1 (6 bases match). Sequencing was done on a sample of peripheral blood. This receptor has the CDR3 CASSVALGGAQDSPLHF. In nucleotide form, the sequence is TGTGCCAGCAGCGTAGCTCTCGGGGGGGCTCAGGATTCACCCCTCCACTTT.